These 31 T cell receptor beta chains were all obtained from the same sample, sequenced in a study of blood T cell repertoires in COVID-19 (dated by TCRdb to the early 2020s). Libraries were built with the immunoSEQ multiplex PCR assay. This immuneACCESS table, as held by TCRdb, lists in-frame sequences with V and J called but not all clones. Of the missing ones, under half trace to an unresolved V gene in checked studies; the others have no known cause. The sample table holds just over 650,000 clones, of which about nine tenths were seen once. The ten top clones hold approximately 0.25% of the sample. Sequenced: peripheral blood. Receptor source: a young woman with acute or convalescent COVID-19.

The chain has TRBV2 and TRBJ1-1, with a weak D call TRBD1 (5 bases). The CDR3 has 16 residues. Trimming cost V 1 base and J 0 bases, with 12 bases left between them. CDR1 is SNHLY, CDR2 FYNNEI, per germline. CDR3 protein: CASSEEPGPMNTEAFF. The CDR3 DNA sequence: TGTGCCAGCAGTGAAGAGCCAGGGCCCATGAACACTGAAGCTTTCTTT.

This chain connects TRBV7-2 to TRBJ1-1, with 8 bases identical to TRBD1. This CDR3 is 13 amino acids long. Germline CDR1 is SGHTA and CDR2 is FQGNSA. With V trimmed by 6 bases and J by 9 bases, 9 bases remained unmatched. For the CDR3, the DNA is TGTGCCAGCAGTTTCCCGGGACAGGCCAAAGCTTTCTTT. Protein: CASSFPGQAKAFF.

This chain links TRBV5-1 with TRBJ2-6; tentative D call: TRBD1 (6 bases). V was pared by 5 bases and J by 0 bases, with 15 bases between. Germline V CDR1 and CDR2: SGHRS, YFSETQ. CDR3 length: 17 residues. Written as DNA, the CDR3 is TGCGCCAGCAGACCGGGACACCTGAGCTCTGGGGCCAACGTCCTGACTTTC. Translation gives CASRPGHLSSGANVLTF.

The chain has TRBV19 and TRBJ2-7, with TRBD1 identical over 8 bases. The CDR3 length is 16 residues. CDR1 and CDR2 from the germline V gene are LNHDA and SQIVND (reference sequence). Germline trimming cut 5 bases from V and 5 bases from J; bases unmatched to any gene: 14. The CDR3, as DNA: TGTGCCAGTAGTGTGGACAGGGCCCGCGGGGCGAACGAGCAGTACTTC. As protein: CASSVDRARGANEQYF. Looking up the rest from reference TRBV19 and TRBJ2-7 gives the full variable domain: DGGITQSPKYLFRKEGQNVTLSCEQNLNHDAMYWYRQDPGQGLRLIYYSQIVNDFQKGDIAEGYSVSREKKESFPLTVTSAQKNPTAFYLCASSVDRARGANEQYFGPGTRLTVT.

V is TRBV7-3 and J is TRBJ2-7; D is unclear. CDR1 and CDR2 (germline): SGHTA, FQGTGA. Between the trimmed V and J ends, which lost 2 bases and 4 bases, there was a span of 15 bases. The CDR3 totals 15 residues. This chain's CDR3 is CASSLDRGRLYEQYF. The DNA for the CDR3 is TGTGCCAGCAGCTTAGATCGAGGTAGATTGTACGAGCAGTACTTC.

The J gene is TRBJ1-2, the V gene TRBV6-1; D not certain. CDR3 length: 14 amino acids. The germline V gene encodes CDR1 MNHNS and CDR2 SASEGT. V was cut by 0 bases and J by 8 bases, with 13 bases left in between. CDR3 sequence: CASSEAGAGNGYTF. The CDR3 bases are TGTGCCAGCAGTGAAGCTGGAGCGGGGAACGGCTACACCTTC.

The gene calls are TRBV5-1 and TRBJ1-2; maybe TRBD1 (5 bases). The CDR3 is 18 amino acids. The ends were cut back, 0 bases at V and 8 bases at J, with 26 bases in the middle. Per germline, CDR1 SGHRS and CDR2 YFSETQ. CDR3 region: CASSLAWQGPDPRWGYTF. CDR3 in DNA: TGCGCCAGCAGCTTGGCGTGGCAGGGCCCCGACCCTCGATGGGGCTACACCTTC.

The chain links TRBV27 to TRBJ1-3, with D maybe TRBD1 (5 bases). The CDR3 has 15 amino acids. Germline CDR1 reads MNHEY; CDR2 reads SMNVEV (reference sequence). Trimming took 2 bases from V and 3 from J, leaving 11 bases between them. The CDR3 sequence: CASSLSPGLGNTIYF. CDR3 nucleotide sequence: TGTGCCAGCAGTTTAAGTCCGGGACTTGGAAACACCATATATTTT.

CDR3 sequence: CASSSGSYEQYF. CDR3 coding DNA: TGCGCCAGCAGTTCGGGCTCCTACGAGCAGTACTTC. The chain employs TRBV4-3 and TRBJ2-7; D is undetermined. In germline, CDR1 is LGHNA, CDR2 YSLEER. The V gene lost 6 bases and the J gene lost 0 bases, with 6 bases spanning the gap. The CDR3 has 12 residues.

The chain couples TRBV24-1 to TRBJ2-2; a weak D match, TRBD1 (5 bases). V was cut by 3 bases and J by 1 base, with 11 bases left in between. Looked up from germline, CDR1 is KGHDR and CDR2 is SFDVKD. The CDR3 spans 16 residues. For the CDR3, the DNA is TGTGCCACCAGTGATGTTGAGGACAAGAACACCGGGGAGCTGTTTTTT. It codes for CATSDVEDKNTGELFF.

This clone occurred a few times. This chain uses TRBV19 with TRBJ1-3, with 7 nucleotides matching TRBD1. CDR1 LNHDA and CDR2 SQIVND come from the germline V gene (reference sequence). CDR3 length: 15 amino acids. The trim removed 1 base at V and 0 bases at J, leaving 0 bases unmatched. CDR3 amino acids: CASSIAGGSGNTIYF. In nucleotides, the CDR3 is TGTGCCAGTAGTATAGCAGGGGGCTCTGGAAACACCATATATTTT.

The V gene is TRBV7-9, the J gene TRBJ2-7; 8 nucleotides agree with TRBD1. The CDR3 has 16 amino acids. V was pared by 5 bases and J by 6 bases, with 15 bases of the junction left unmatched. The germline CDR1 and CDR2 sequences are SEHNR and FQNEAQ (reference sequence). The CDR3 protein is CASSPTTRDRFSEQYF. CDR3 bases: TGTGCCAGCAGCCCAACGACCCGGGACAGGTTTAGCGAGCAGTACTTC.

The chain combines TRBV3-1 (or the pseudogene TRBV3-2) with TRBJ1-6, with D unresolved. Germline V gene sequence: CDR1 LGHDT, CDR2 YNNKEL (reference sequence). The CDR3 consists of 15 residues. V lost 1 base and J lost 6, with 10 bases in between. For the CDR3, the DNA is TGTGCCAGCAGCCAAGGAGGTCAAACTAATTCACCCCTCCACTTT. This sequence encodes CASSQGGQTNSPLHF.

V is TRBV6-2 or TRBV6-3 and J is TRBJ1-2; D remains ambiguous. Germline CDR1 is MNHEY and CDR2 is SVGEGT. The CDR3 runs to 13 residues. Trimming stripped 6 bases from V and 3 bases from J, with 11 bases between. CDR3 protein: CASSIQEDYGYTF. The CDR3 nucleotides are TGTGCCAGCAGCATCCAGGAGGACTATGGCTACACCTTC.

This rearrangement joins TRBV6-5 to TRBJ1-6; TRBD1 aligns across 10 bases. The germline V gene encodes CDR1 MNHEY and CDR2 SVGAGI. The CDR3 has 14 amino acids. V shed 5 bases and J 10 bases; nucleotides not matched to a gene: 5. The CDR3 sequence is CASSPDRGMSPLHF. In DNA, the CDR3 is TGTGCCAGCAGTCCGGACAGGGGGATGTCACCCCTCCACTTT.

The chain has TRBV10-2 and TRBJ2-4; D not resolved. Germline CDR1 is WSHSY and CDR2 is SAAADI. There are 18 residues in the CDR3. The V end lost 0 bases, the J end lost 0 bases, and 15 bases lay between the germline ends. The CDR3 DNA is TGCGCCAGCAGTGAGTCTGGTTTGGAGAATCTAGCCAAAAACATTCAGTACTTC. Translating gives CASSESGLENLAKNIQYF.

This clone occurred once. The chain carries TRBV6-6 and TRBJ1-4, with unresolved D. The germline CDR1 and CDR2 sequences are MNHNY and SVGAGI (reference sequence). The CDR3 sequence is 11 residues long. Trimming stripped 1 base from V and 11 bases from J, with 5 bases between. The CDR3 spells CASSYLEKLFF. CDR3 bases: TGTGCCAGCAGTTACTTAGAGAAACTGTTTTTT.

The J gene is TRBJ1-2, the V gene TRBV12-3 or TRBV12-4, with D perhaps matching TRBD1 (6 bases). CDR3 length: 12 residues. V lost 7 bases to trimming and J lost 8 bases, with 14 bases between them. The CDR3 sequence is CASIDRFGGYTF. Written as DNA, the CDR3 is TGTGCCAGCATCGACAGGTTCGGGGGCTACACCTTC.

The chain recombines TRBV5-1 with TRBJ1-1; maybe TRBD1 (5 bases). Germline V gives CDR1 SGHRS, CDR2 YFSETQ. The CDR3 extends over 14 amino acids. V was shortened by 4 bases and J by 1 base, with 11 bases between the two germline ends. The CDR3 DNA sequence: TGCGCCAGCAGCCCCGCCAGGGCGAACACTGAAGCTTTCTTT. Translation gives CASSPARANTEAFF.

The genes are TRBV9 and TRBJ2-5, with 9 bases identical to TRBD2. Per the germline V gene, CDR1 is SGDLS and CDR2 is YYNGEE. V was pared by 0 bases and J by 2 bases, with 5 bases of the junction left unmatched. The CDR3 length is 16 residues. The CDR3 sequence is CASSVGSGGYQETQYF. CDR3 DNA sequence: TGTGCCAGCAGCGTAGGCAGCGGGGGGTATCAAGAGACCCAGTACTTC.

This rearrangement joins TRBV5-4 to TRBJ1-2; D remains unclear. V dropped 0 bases and J dropped 6 bases, with 15 bases sitting between them. Looked up from germline, CDR1 is SGHNT and CDR2 is YYREEE (reference sequence). CDR3 length: 15 amino acids. The CDR3 region is CASSLARGRLDGYTF. CDR3 DNA sequence: TGTGCCAGCAGCTTGGCTCGGGGTCGGCTTGATGGCTACACCTTC.

The CDR3 DNA reads as TGTGCCAGCAGCTTGCTTCTTCAGGGCGCTAGGGATGGCTACACCTTC. Translating it yields CASSLLLQGARDGYTF. The chain is built from TRBV5-6 and TRBJ1-2, with a weak D call TRBD1 (5 bases). The CDR3 contains 16 residues. Between the trimmed V and J ends, which lost 1 base and 6 bases, there was a span of 19 bases. The germline CDR1 and CDR2 sequences are SGHDT and YYEEEE.

This clone was picked up one time. This chain links TRBV19 with TRBJ1-4, with TRBD1 matching 7 bases. This CDR3 has 17 amino acids. The germline gives CDR1 LNHDA, CDR2 SQIVND (reference sequence). After removal of 5 bases from V and 0 bases from J, the junction contained 9 bases not matched to a gene. Written as DNA, the CDR3 is TGTGCCAGTAGTGACAGGGTATTCCCCGCAACTAATGAAAAACTGTTTTTT. It yields the protein CASSDRVFPATNEKLFF. The full variable domain, completed using reference TRBV19 and TRBJ1-4, is DGGITQSPKYLFRKEGQNVTLSCEQNLNHDAMYWYRQDPGQGLRLIYYSQIVNDFQKGDIAEGYSVSREKKESFPLTVTSAQKNPTAFYLCASSDRVFPATNEKLFFGSGTQLSVL.

V gene TRBV6-5 combines with J gene TRBJ1-3; no definite D call. The CDR3 loop spans 13 amino acids. Trimming stripped 2 bases from V and 10 bases from J, with 12 bases between. Per germline, CDR1 MNHEY and CDR2 SVGAGI. The CDR3: CASSYSLGGTIYF. Here the CDR3 DNA reads TGTGCCAGCAGTTACAGTTTAGGCGGGACCATATATTTT.

This chain connects TRBV9 to TRBJ1-3; TRBD1 might be the D (5 bases). V was trimmed by 3 bases and J by 2 bases, leaving 9 bases between them. Germline CDR1 SGDLS, CDR2 YYNGEE. The CDR3 is made up of 14 amino acids. The CDR3 DNA follows: TGTGCCAGCAGCGGGAGGGGTACTGGAAACACCATATATTTT. This gives the protein CASSGRGTGNTIYF.

The rearrangement joins TRBV11-2 to TRBJ1-2; D is perhaps TRBD1 (6 bases). Between the trimmed V and J ends, which lost 2 bases and 6 bases, there was a span of 19 bases. The length of the CDR3 is 16 residues. Germline values: CDR1 SGHAT, CDR2 FQNNGV. CDR3 in amino acids: CASSLLIYRERDGYTF. The CDR3 DNA reads TGTGCCAGCAGCTTACTTATTTACAGGGAAAGGGATGGCTACACCTTC.

The rearrangement joins TRBV2 to TRBJ2-7, with D perhaps TRBD1 (5 bases). The CDR3 consists of 12 residues. Trimming cost V 8 bases and J 4 bases, with 12 bases left between them. CDR1 and CDR2 (germline): SNHLY, FYNNEI. This CDR3 reads CASEGAPYEQYF. CDR3 bases: TGTGCCAGCGAAGGGGCGCCATACGAGCAGTACTTC.

This clone came up once. J is TRBJ1-2 and V is TRBV6-1; tentatively, D is TRBD1 (5 bases). V shed 3 bases and J shed 4 bases, with 6 bases lying between them. This CDR3 comprises 12 residues. The V gene's germline CDR1 is MNHNS and CDR2 SASEGT. The CDR3 bases are TGTGCCAGCAGTGACACAGGCTATGGCTACACCTTC. Encoded protein: CASSDTGYGYTF.

The chain joins TRBV29-1 to TRBJ2-7; 8 positions agree with TRBD1. The V and J ends lost 5 bases and 4 bases, in that order; junction bases with no gene match: 7. Germline CDR1 reads SQVTM; CDR2 reads ANQGSEA. The CDR3 is 13 amino acids. DNA for the CDR3: TGCAGCGTTCAAGGACAGGGAAGGTACGAGCAGTACTTC. Protein product: CSVQGQGRYEQYF.

V is TRBV5-5 and J is TRBJ2-7; the match to TRBD1 covers 10 bases. There are 14 residues in the CDR3. V lost 5 bases and J lost 4; bases outside the gene matches: 6. CDR1 is SGHKS and CDR2 is YYEKEE in the germline V gene (reference sequence). DNA of the CDR3: TGTGCCAGCAGGTTCGGGACAGGGGCGTACGAGCAGTACTTC. This gives the protein CASRFGTGAYEQYF.

This chain connects TRBV9 to TRBJ1-4, with TRBD1 matching 10 bases. Germline CDR1 and CDR2: SGDLS and YYNGEE. With 2 bases clipped from V and 1 base from J, the junction kept 11 bases outside the gene matches. The CDR3 sequence is 19 residues long. The CDR3 DNA reads TGTGCCAGCAGCGTGTTTTCCGGGACAGGGGACAGAACTAATGAAAAACTGTTTTTT. It yields the protein CASSVFSGTGDRTNEKLFF.